These 14 T cell receptor beta chains originate from one sample sequenced in a study of blood T cells in healthy people across ages. Through a sample-barcoded 5' primer and a J-beta primer mix, a second PCR was run for roughly 6 to 11 cycles. TCRdb reprocessed the 5' RACE reads with MiXCR, giving one entry per CDR3 protein. Among about 580,000 distinct CDR3 sequences listed, 40% to 55% were seen once. Sequencing was performed on blood. These receptor sequences come from a man older than 75 in good health.

The chain combines TRBV18 with TRBJ1-2, with D maybe TRBD1 (5 bases). Germline CDR1 is KGHSH and CDR2 is LQKENI. This CDR3 contains 13 residues. V lost 3 bases and J lost 8, with 13 bases in between. CDR3 loop: CASSPYDRSGYTF. The CDR3 DNA sequence: TGTGCCAGCTCACCCTACGACAGAAGCGGCTACACCTTC.

The J gene is TRBJ2-7, the V gene TRBV7-2; tentative D call: TRBD2 (5 bases). Trimming took off 5 bases at V and 0 bases at J, with 14 bases between the two ends. CDR3 size: 15 residues. The V gene's germline CDR1 is SGHTA and CDR2 FQGNSA. DNA of the CDR3: TGTGCCAGCAGCCCCGGGCCGGGGAACTCCTACGAGCAGTACTTC. It codes for CASSPGPGNSYEQYF.

Points on this clonotype: This may stem from a read error, because a much larger clone lies one nucleotide away. This sequence joins TRBV7-9 and TRBJ2-5; TRBD1 matches at 10 bases. The closer fit of TRBJ2-1 to the DNA end suggests the J call may be wrong. CDR3 length equals 14 residues. Per germline, CDR1 SEHNR and CDR2 FQNEAQ (reference sequence). CDR3 protein: CASSLGQGQETQFF. Here the CDR3 DNA reads TGTGCCAGCAGCCTGGGACAGGGGCAAGAGACCCAGTTCTTC.

The chain links TRBV7-9 to TRBJ1-2; D unresolved. CDR1 and CDR2 from the germline V gene are SEHNR and FQNEAQ (reference sequence). The CDR3 is 14 residues long. V was trimmed by 4 bases and J by 8 bases, leaving 17 bases between them. The CDR3 sequence is CASSSTRDRIGYTF. CDR3 DNA: TGTGCCAGCAGCTCAACCCGGGATAGAATCGGCTACACCTTC.

CDR3 nucleotide sequence: TGTGCCAGCAGCGGGAGGGGCGGTTCCTACAATGAGCAGTACTTC. Translation: CASSGRGGSYNEQYF. The rearrangement links TRBV9 to TRBJ2-1; D possibly corresponds to TRBD2 (6 bases). TRBJ2-7 explains the end of the DNA better; the J call may be wrong. This CDR3 region has 15 residues. Germline CDR1 is SGDLS and CDR2 is YYNGEE.

This clonotype was counted a few times. The chain is built from TRBV14 and TRBJ1-5; D is perhaps TRBD1 (6 bases). Trimming took off 1 base at V and 6 bases at J, with 7 bases between the two ends. CDR1 and CDR2 (germline): SGHDN, FVKESK. CDR3 length: 13 amino acids. The CDR3, as DNA: TGTGCCAGCAGCCAAGTAGGGGGTCAGCCCCAGCATTTT. Residues: CASSQVGGQPQHF.

V gene TRBV6-2 or TRBV6-3 combines with J gene TRBJ1-5; D gene uncertain. CDR1 and CDR2 from the germline V gene are MNHEY and SVGEGT. This CDR3 region has 14 residues. Trimming removed 7 bases at V and 1 base at J, with 11 bases between. CDR3 bases: TGTGCCAGCACGGACCTTTTGAGCAATCAGCCCCAGCATTTT. Amino acid sequence: CASTDLLSNQPQHF.

This rearrangement joins TRBV4-3 to TRBJ1-2; D not certain. Germline V lookup: CDR1 LGHNA, CDR2 YSLEER. The CDR3 spans 13 residues. Trimming pared 6 bases from V and 5 bases from J, leaving 13 bases between. In nucleotides, the CDR3 is TGCGCCAGCAGATTAGCTGGGGAGTATGGCTACACCTTC. Protein: CASRLAGEYGYTF.

The chain links TRBV4-1 to TRBJ2-7; D perhaps matches TRBD1 (6 bases). This CDR3 has 16 amino acids. Germline CDR1 is MGHRA and CDR2 is YSYEKL. The V and J ends lost 1 base and 0 bases respectively, with 13 bases between them. Here the CDR3 DNA reads TGCGCCAGCAGCCAAGTGTCCTTAGGGGGCTCCTACGAGCAGTACTTC. Protein: CASSQVSLGGSYEQYF.

J is TRBJ2-5 and V is TRBV6-6, with TRBD1 matching 7 bases. Germline CDR1 is MNHNY and CDR2 is SVGAGI (reference sequence). The V segment lost 5 bases and the J segment 4 bases; nucleotides outside the gene matches: 7. The CDR3 is 14 residues long. CDR3 amino acids: CASSTFRQGETQYF. Here the CDR3 DNA reads TGTGCCAGCAGTACTTTCCGACAGGGAGAGACCCAGTACTTC.

With respect to this clonotype: This may come from a read error, since a much larger clone is one base off. The chain is built from TRBV6-6 and TRBJ1-1; D is possibly TRBD1 (6 bases). CDR3 length: 14 residues. Germline CDR1 MNHNY, CDR2 SVGAGI (reference sequence). CDR3 coding DNA: TGTGCCAGCAGTCCCAGGGGAGGGTTCACTGAAGCTTTGTTT. This gives the protein CASSPRGGFTEALF.

The chain couples TRBV6-5 to TRBJ2-7; D tentatively reads TRBD1 or TRBD2 (5 bases each). CDR1 is MNHEY, CDR2 SVGAGI, per germline. The CDR3 consists of 15 residues. V dropped 7 bases and J dropped 2 bases, with 18 bases sitting between them. The CDR3 DNA sequence: TGTGCCAGCACCAAAAACCGGGACGGTGCCTACGAGCAGTACTTC. This translates into CASTKNRDGAYEQYF.

This clonotype was recorded a few times. The rearrangement uses TRBV27 and TRBJ1-2; D is unresolved. This CDR3 spans 14 amino acids. V lost 2 bases and J lost 8, with 15 bases in between. The germline CDR1 and CDR2 sequences are MNHEY and SMNVEV (reference sequence). CDR3 coding DNA: TGTGCCAGCAGTTTAAGATTGGGGATGAGGGGCTACACCTTC. It codes for CASSLRLGMRGYTF.

The genes are TRBV5-1 and TRBJ2-1; 9 nucleotides align to TRBD2. Germline loops: CDR1 SGHRS, CDR2 YFSETQ. J was trimmed by 2 bases and V by 0 bases; bases with no gene match: 3. CDR3 length: 16 amino acids. The DNA of the CDR3 is TGCGCCAGCAGCTTGGGAGGGACTAGCACCTACAATGAGCAGTTCTTC. It specifies CASSLGGTSTYNEQFF. Based on the CDR3 plus reference TRBV5-1 and TRBJ2-1, the full variable domain is KAGVTQTPRYLIKTRGQQVTLSCSPISGHRSVSWYQQTPGQGLQFLFEYFSETQRNKGNFPGRFSGRQFSNSRSEMNVSTLELGDSALYLCASSLGGTSTYNEQFFGPGTRLTVL.